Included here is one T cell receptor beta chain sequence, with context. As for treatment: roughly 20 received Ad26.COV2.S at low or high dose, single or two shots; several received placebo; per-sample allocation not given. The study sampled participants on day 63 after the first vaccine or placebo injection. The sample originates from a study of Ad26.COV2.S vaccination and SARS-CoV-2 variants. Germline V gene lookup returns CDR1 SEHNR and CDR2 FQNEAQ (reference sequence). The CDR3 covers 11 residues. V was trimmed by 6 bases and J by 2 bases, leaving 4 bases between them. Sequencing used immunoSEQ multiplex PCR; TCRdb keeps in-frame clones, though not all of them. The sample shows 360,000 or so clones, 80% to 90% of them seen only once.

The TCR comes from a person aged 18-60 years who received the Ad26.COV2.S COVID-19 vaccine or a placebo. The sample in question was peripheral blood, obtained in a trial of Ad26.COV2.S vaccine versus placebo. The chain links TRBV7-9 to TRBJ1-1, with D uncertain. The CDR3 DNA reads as TGTGCCAGCAGGGCCAACACTGAAGCTTTCTTT. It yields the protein CASRANTEAFF.